The T cell receptor beta chain described here comes from a study of identical twins. Study conclusions and caveats: Models, which agreed with sharing between unrelated individuals, nonetheless underestimated the out-of-frame TCR alpha sharing seen in monozygotic twins. Abundant beta clonotypes from cord blood bore fewer insertions; memory repertoires lacked this pattern.

V lost 6 bases, J lost 9 bases, and 15 bases stayed unmatched. The CDR3 runs 15 residues. Germline V gives CDR1 SNHLY, CDR2 FYNNEI. Comments on this clonotype: Antigen specificity is unknown.

TCRdb analysed the 5' RACE reads with MiXCR anew, one entry per CDR3 protein. The data hold approximately 210,000 distinct CDR3 sequences, with approximately 7.1% observed a single time. Separately, the same data were catalogued under a study of T cells expressing NK-cell markers.

This clonotype was sampled from a woman aged 18-29 years in good health. The material sequenced was CD8+ T cells sorted from blood. The chain uses TRBV2 and TRBJ2-7, with TRBD1 matching 9 bases. The CDR3 region has the DNA TGTGCCAGCAGGAGCCGCCTCCGGGACAGGGTCGGGCAGTACTTC. It codes for CASRSRLRDRVGQYF. The full variable domain, its missing parts supplied by reference TRBV2 and TRBJ2-7, is EPEVTQTPSHQVTQMGQEVILRCVPISNHLYFYWYRQILGQKVEFLVSFYNNEISEKSEIFDDQFSVERPDGSNFTLKIRSTKLEDSAMYFCASRSRLRDRVGQYFGPGTRLTVT.